These T cell receptor beta chains were read from a single sample in a study of cytomegalovirus exposure and HLA in healthy donors. Repertoires were generated with immunoSEQ multiplex PCR, while TCRdb's copy carries only in-frame clones and drops some. The sample includes hundreds of thousands of clones, 87% of them seen just once. Sequences were obtained from PBMCs. The receptors here all came from a man between 18 and 35 years old in good health and CMV-seronegative. Each CDR3 is given with its conserved first and last residue. Each record gives: V gene, J gene, clone size, CDR3 length, D gene, CDR3 protein, CDR3 DNA. D genes are given only for firm matches. Clone size appears in some rows only: once, few, many, or a class for an expanded clone.

TRBV5-4	TRBJ1-6	NA	14	TRBD1	CASSLDRDLSPLHF	TGTGCCAGCAGCCTCGACAGGGACCTTTCACCCCTCCACTTT
TRBV10-1	TRBJ1-1	NA	13	NA	CASSEGTGNEAFF	TGCGCCAGCAGTGAGGGAACAGGGAATGAAGCTTTCTTT
TRBV18	TRBJ1-4	NA	13	TRBD1	CASSAGGNEKLFF	TGTGCCAGCTCAGCAGGGGGTAATGAAAAACTGTTTTTT
TRBV6-1	TRBJ1-6	NA	14	NA	CASKFWENNSPLHF	TGTGCCAGCAAGTTCTGGGAGAACAACTCACCCCTCCACTTT
TRBV27	TRBJ2-3	NA	15	NA	CASSPGLAHTDTQYF	TGTGCCAGCAGTCCCGGTCTAGCGCACACAGATACGCAGTATTTT
TRBV5-6	TRBJ1-1	NA	14	NA	CASSLAFSNTEAFF	TGTGCCAGCAGCTTGGCTTTTTCGAACACTGAAGCTTTCTTT
TRBV28	TRBJ1-2	NA	15	NA	CASSQLSGGPYGYTF	TGTGCCAGCAGTCAATTATCTGGGGGCCCGTATGGCTACACCTTC
TRBV6-5	TRBJ2-7	NA	14	TRBD2	CASSYRGGAGEQYF	TGTGCCAGCAGTTACCGCGGGGGGGCCGGCGAGCAGTACTTC
TRBV19	TRBJ2-3	NA	16	TRBD2	CASKTSDKGLTDTQYF	TGTGCCAGTAAGACTAGCGATAAGGGTCTTACAGATACGCAGTATTTT
TRBV28	TRBJ2-7	NA	12	NA	CASSLTVYEQYF	TGTGCCAGCAGTTTAACAGTTTACGAGCAGTACTTC
TRBV7-2	TRBJ2-4	once	14	TRBD2	CASSTAGGKNIQYF	TGTGCCAGCAGCACAGCGGGGGGGAAAAACATTCAGTACTTC
TRBV11-2	TRBJ2-1	NA	19	TRBD2	CASSLGLRAGGLLYNEQFF	TGTGCCAGCAGCTTAGGGTTGCGAGCGGGAGGACTCTTATACAATGAGCAGTTCTTC
TRBV25-1	TRBJ2-1	NA	15	NA	CASSRNIVRGNEQFF	TGTGCCAGCTCCCGAAACATAGTTAGGGGGAATGAGCAGTTCTTC
TRBV7-2	TRBJ1-3	NA	16	TRBD1	CASSLEGAPKGNTIYF	TGTGCCAGCAGCTTAGAGGGGGCCCCGAAAGGAAACACCATATATTTT
TRBV6-5	TRBJ2-3	NA	15	NA	CASSYSGGPADTQYF	TGTGCCAGCAGTTACTCGGGGGGGCCAGCGGATACGCAGTATTTT
TRBV7-3	TRBJ2-5	NA	15	TRBD1	CASSFTGQGVETQYF	TGTGCCAGCAGCTTCACGGGACAGGGGGTAGAGACCCAGTACTTC
TRBV10-2	TRBJ1-1	few	15	TRBD1	CARRSTGNENTEAFF	TGCGCCCGAAGATCGACAGGGAACGAAAACACTGAAGCTTTCTTT
TRBV27	TRBJ2-7	NA	15	NA	CASSLSGGSSYEQYF	TGTGCCAGCAGTTTATCTGGGGGGAGTTCCTACGAGCAGTACTTC
TRBV20-1	TRBJ1-4	NA	10	TRBD1	CSAKGTGTPF	TGCAGTGCAAAAGGGACAGGGACGCCTTTT
TRBV6-4	TRBJ2-3	NA	19	TRBD2	CASSDSPASGQGKTDTQYF	TGTGCCAGCAGTGACTCCCCCGCTAGCGGCCAAGGGAAGACAGATACGCAGTATTTT
TRBV7-2	TRBJ2-7	once	15	TRBD2	CASSATSGESYEQYF	TGTGCCAGCAGCGCCACGAGCGGGGAATCCTACGAGCAGTACTTC
TRBV11-2	TRBJ2-2	NA	15	TRBD2	CASTPLAGGVGELFF	TGTGCCAGCACCCCGCTAGCGGGAGGGGTCGGGGAGCTGTTTTTT
TRBV7-2	TRBJ2-6	NA	15	NA	CASSPTNSGANVLTF	TGTGCCAGCAGCCCTACTAACTCTGGGGCCAACGTCCTGACTTTC
TRBV7-2	TRBJ1-1	NA	15	NA	CASLKSMDSNTEAFF	TGTGCCAGTCTAAAGTCCATGGACAGTAACACTGAAGCTTTCTTT
TRBV2	TRBJ2-3	NA	13	NA	CASRVRGTDTQYF	TGTGCCAGCCGGGTCAGGGGAACAGATACGCAGTATTTT
TRBV4-2	TRBJ2-1	NA	12	TRBD2	CASSQLLAEQFF	TGTGCCAGCAGCCAATTACTAGCGGAGCAGTTCTTC
TRBV14	TRBJ1-2	NA	15	TRBD1	CASSQVGQGIYGYTF	TGTGCCAGCAGCCAAGTAGGACAGGGGATCTATGGCTACACCTTC
TRBV14	TRBJ1-6	NA	13	NA	CASSPAIASPLHF	TGTGCCAGCAGCCCCGCGATAGCTTCACCCCTCCACTTT
TRBV4-1	TRBJ2-1	NA	14	TRBD2	CASSRTSFNNEQFF	TGCGCCAGCAGCCGGACTAGCTTCAACAATGAGCAGTTCTTC
TRBV7-2	TRBJ2-7	NA	12	NA	CASSFGAYEQYF	TGTGCCAGCAGCTTTGGAGCATACGAGCAGTACTTC